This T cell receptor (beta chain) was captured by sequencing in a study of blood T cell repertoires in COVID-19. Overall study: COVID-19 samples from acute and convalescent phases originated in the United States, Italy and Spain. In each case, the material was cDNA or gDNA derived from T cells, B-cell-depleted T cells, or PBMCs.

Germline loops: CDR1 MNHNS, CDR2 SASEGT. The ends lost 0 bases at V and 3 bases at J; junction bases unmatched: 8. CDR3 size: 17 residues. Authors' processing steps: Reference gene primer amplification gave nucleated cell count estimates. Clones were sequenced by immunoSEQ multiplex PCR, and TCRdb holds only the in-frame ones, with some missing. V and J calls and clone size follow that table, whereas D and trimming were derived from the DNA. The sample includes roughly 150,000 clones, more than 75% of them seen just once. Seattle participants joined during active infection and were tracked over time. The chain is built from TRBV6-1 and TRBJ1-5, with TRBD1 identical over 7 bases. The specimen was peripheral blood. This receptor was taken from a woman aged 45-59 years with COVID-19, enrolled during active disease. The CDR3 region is CASSEAPGTAYNQPQHF. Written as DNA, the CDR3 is TGTGCCAGCAGTGAAGCGCCCGGGACAGCCTACAATCAGCCCCAGCATTTT.